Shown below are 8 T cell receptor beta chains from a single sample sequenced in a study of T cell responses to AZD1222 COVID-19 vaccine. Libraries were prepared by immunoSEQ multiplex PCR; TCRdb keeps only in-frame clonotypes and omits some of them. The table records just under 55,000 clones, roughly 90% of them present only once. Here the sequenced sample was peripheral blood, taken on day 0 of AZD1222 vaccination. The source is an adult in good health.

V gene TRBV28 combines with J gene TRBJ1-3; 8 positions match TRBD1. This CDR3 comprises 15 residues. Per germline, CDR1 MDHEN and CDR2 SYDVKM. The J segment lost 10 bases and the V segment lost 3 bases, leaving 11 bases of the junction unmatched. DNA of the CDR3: TGTGCCAGCAGTTTTGACTGGGACAGGCGAGGGACCATATATTTT. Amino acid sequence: CASSFDWDRRGTIYF.

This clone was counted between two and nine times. In nucleotides, the CDR3 is TGTGCCATACACAGGGGTGACGCCGGGGAGCTGTTTTTT. It specifies CAIHRGDAGELFF. The chain links TRBV21-1 to TRBJ2-2; TRBD1, the table's D call, was not compared with the DNA. TRBV21-1 is flagged as a pseudogene. The CDR3 extends over 13 amino acids.

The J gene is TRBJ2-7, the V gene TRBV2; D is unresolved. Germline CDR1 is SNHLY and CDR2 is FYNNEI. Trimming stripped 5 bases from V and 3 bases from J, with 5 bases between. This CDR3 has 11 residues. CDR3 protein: CASSPLYEQYF. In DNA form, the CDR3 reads TGTGCCAGCAGTCCCCTCTACGAGCAGTACTTC.

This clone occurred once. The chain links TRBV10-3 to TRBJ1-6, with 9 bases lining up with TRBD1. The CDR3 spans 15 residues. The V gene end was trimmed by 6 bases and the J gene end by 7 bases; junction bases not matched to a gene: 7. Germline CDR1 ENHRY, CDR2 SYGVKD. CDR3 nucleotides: TGTGCCATCAGGCCTGAGGACAGGGGAAATTCACCCCTCCACTTT. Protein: CAIRPEDRGNSPLHF.

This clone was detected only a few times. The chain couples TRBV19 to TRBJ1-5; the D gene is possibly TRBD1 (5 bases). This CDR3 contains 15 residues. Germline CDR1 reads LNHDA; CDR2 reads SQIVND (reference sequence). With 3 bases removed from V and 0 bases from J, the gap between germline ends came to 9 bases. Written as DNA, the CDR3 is TGTGCCAGTAGTATGCGAGGGGATAGCAATCAGCCCCAGCATTTT. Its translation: CASSMRGDSNQPQHF.

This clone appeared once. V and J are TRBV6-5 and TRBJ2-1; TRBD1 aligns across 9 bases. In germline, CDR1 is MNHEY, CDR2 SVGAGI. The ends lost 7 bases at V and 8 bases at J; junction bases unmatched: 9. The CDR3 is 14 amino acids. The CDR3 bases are TGTGCCAGCAAACTGGGACAGGGTCTCGATGAGCAGTTCTTC. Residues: CASKLGQGLDEQFF.

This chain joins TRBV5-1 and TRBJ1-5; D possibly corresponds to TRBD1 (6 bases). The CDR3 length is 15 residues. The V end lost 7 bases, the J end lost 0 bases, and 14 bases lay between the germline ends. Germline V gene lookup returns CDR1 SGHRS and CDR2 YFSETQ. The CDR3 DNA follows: TGCGCCAGCCATGGGAAGGGGGGTAGCAATCAGCCCCAGCATTTT. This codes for CASHGKGGSNQPQHF.

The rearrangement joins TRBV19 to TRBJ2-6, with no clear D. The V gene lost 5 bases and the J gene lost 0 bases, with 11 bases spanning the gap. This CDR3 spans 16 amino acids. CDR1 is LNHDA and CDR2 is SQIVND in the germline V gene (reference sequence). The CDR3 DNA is TGTGCCAGTAGTTCGGCCACATTCTCTGGGGCCAACGTCCTGACTTTC. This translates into CASSSATFSGANVLTF.